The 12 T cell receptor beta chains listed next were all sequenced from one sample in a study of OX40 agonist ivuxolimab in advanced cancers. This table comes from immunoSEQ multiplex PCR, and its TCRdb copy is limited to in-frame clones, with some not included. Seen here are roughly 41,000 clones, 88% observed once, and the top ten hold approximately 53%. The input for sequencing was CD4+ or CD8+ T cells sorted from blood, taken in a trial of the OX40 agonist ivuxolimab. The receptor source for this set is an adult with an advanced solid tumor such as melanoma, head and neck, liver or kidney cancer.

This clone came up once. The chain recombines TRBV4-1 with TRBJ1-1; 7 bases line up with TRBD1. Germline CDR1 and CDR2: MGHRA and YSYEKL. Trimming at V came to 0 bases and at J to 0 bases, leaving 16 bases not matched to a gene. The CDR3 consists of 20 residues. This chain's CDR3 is CASSQDVQGSYSRMNTEAFF. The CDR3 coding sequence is TGCGCCAGCAGCCAAGATGTACAGGGGAGCTACTCCCGCATGAACACTGAAGCTTTCTTT.

CDR3 sequence reads: CASSPGTLSRYTF. The CDR3 nucleotides are TGTGCCAGCAGCCCGGGGACGCTGTCGCGCTACACCTTC. The rearrangement uses TRBV28 and TRBJ1-2; D is possibly TRBD1 (5 bases). The CDR3 loop spans 13 amino acids. V was pared by 6 bases and J by 9 bases, with 17 bases between. The germline CDR1 and CDR2 sequences are MDHEN and SYDVKM.

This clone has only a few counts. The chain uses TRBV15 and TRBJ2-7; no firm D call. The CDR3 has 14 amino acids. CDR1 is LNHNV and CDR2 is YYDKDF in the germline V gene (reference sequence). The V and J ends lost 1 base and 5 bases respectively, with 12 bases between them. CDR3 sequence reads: CATSRVGNSHEQYF. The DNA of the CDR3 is TGTGCCACCAGCAGAGTTGGGAATTCTCACGAGCAGTACTTC.

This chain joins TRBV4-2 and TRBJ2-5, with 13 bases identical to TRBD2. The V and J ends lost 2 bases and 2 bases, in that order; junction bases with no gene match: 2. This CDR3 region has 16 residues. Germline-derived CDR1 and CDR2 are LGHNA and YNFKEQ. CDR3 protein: CASSQLGLAGQETQYF. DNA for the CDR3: TGTGCCAGCAGCCAACTGGGACTAGCGGGACAAGAGACCCAGTACTTC.

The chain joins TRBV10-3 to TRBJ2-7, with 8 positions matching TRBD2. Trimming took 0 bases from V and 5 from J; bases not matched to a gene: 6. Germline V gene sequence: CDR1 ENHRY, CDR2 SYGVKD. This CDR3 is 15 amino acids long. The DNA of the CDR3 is TGTGCCATCAGTGAGTCAGGACCCGGGGGGGACGAGCAGTACTTC. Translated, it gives CAISESGPGGDEQYF.

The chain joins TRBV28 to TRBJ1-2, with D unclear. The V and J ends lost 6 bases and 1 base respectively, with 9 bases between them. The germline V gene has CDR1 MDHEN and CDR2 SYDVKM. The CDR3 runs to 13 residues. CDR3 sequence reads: CASRLGGNYGYTF. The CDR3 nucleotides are TGTGCCAGCAGACTGGGAGGTAACTATGGCTACACCTTC.

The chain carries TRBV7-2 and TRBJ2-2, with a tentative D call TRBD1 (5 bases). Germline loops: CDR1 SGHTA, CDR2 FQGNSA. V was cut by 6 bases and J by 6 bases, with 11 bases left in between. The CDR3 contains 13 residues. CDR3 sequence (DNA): TGTGCCAGCAGTAAACAGGTACCCGGGGAGCTGTTTTTT. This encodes CASSKQVPGELFF.

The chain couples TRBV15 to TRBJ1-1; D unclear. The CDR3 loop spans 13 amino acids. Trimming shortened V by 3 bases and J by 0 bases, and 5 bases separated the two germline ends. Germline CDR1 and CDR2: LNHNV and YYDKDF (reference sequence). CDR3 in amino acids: CATSRQVNTEAFF. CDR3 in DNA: TGTGCCACCAGCAGGCAGGTGAACACTGAAGCTTTCTTT.

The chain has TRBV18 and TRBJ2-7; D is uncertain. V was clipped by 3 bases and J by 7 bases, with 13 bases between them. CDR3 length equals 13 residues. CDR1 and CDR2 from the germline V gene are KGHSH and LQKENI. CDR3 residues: CASSPLSHREQYF. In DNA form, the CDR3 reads TGTGCCAGCTCACCGTTGAGCCATAGGGAGCAGTACTTC.

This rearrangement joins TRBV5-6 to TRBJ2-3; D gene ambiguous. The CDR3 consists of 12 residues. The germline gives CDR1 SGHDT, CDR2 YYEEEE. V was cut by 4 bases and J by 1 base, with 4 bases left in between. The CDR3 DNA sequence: TGTGCCAGCAGCCCAGGCACAGATACGCAGTATTTT. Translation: CASSPGTDTQYF.

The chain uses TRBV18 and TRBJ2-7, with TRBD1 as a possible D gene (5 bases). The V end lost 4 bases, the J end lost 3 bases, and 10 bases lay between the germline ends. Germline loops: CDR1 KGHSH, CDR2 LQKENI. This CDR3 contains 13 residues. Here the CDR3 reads CASSLDQGYEQYF. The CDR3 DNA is TGTGCCAGCTCACTCGACCAGGGCTACGAGCAGTACTTC.

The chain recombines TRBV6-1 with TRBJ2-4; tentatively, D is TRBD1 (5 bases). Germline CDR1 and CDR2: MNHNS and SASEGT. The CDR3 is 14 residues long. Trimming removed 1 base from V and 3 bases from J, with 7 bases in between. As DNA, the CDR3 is TGTGCCAGCAGTGAAGGACAGAACAAAAACATTCAGTACTTC. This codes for CASSEGQNKNIQYF.